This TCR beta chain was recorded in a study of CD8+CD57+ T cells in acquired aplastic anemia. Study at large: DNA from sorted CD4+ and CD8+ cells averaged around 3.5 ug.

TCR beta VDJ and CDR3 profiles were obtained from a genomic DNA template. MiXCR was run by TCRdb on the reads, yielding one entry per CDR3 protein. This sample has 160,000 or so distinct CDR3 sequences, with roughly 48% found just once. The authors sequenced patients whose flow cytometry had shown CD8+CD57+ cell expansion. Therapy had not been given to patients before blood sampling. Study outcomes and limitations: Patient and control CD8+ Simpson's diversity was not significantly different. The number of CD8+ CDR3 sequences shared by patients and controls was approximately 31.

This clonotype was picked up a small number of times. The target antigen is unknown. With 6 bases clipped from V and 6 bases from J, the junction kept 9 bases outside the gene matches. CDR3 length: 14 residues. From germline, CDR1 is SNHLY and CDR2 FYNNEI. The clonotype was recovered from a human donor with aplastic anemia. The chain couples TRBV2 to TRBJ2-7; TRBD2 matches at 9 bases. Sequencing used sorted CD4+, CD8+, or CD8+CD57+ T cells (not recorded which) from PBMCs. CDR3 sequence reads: CASSPSSGISEQYF. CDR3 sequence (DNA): TGTGCCAGCAGCCCCTCTAGCGGGATCTCCGAGCAGTACTTC.